Detailed here is one TCR beta chain. Its antigen is as yet unknown. This sample is drawn from a study of T cell responses to AZD1222 COVID-19 vaccine. CDR1 is SGHTA, CDR2 FQGNSA, per germline. Trimming removed 1 base from V and 0 bases from J; junction bases left unmatched: 7. The CDR3 is 17 residues long. This table comes from immunoSEQ multiplex PCR, and its TCRdb copy is limited to in-frame clones, with some not included. The table lists approximately 120,000 clones, 90% of them singletons. The study's findings and limits: There were repertoire samples only from the period after the peak T cell response. Reportedly, nearly half the spike-specific TCRs target unmutated variant regions.

Here the sequenced sample was peripheral blood, taken on day 0 of AZD1222 vaccination. The origin of this receptor is an adult in good health. This chain uses TRBV7-2 with TRBJ2-7, with 9 positions matching TRBD1. CDR3 bases: TGTGCCAGCAGCTTAGTCACAGGGGGCCTCAGCTCCTACGAGCAGTACTTC. Translated, it gives CASSLVTGGLSSYEQYF.